This is a list of T cell receptor beta chains from one sample in a study of regulatory T cells in long-lasting Graves disease. TCRdb passed the multiplex PCR reads through MiXCR, listing each CDR3 protein once. Among about 470,000 distinct CDR3 sequences listed, around 20% were seen once. Sequences were derived from peripheral blood mononuclear cells (PBMCs), sampled when the disease was refractory, from a patient treated with antithyroid drugs. The source of these receptors is a female donor with Graves disease. CDR3s include the opening cysteine and the closing phenylalanine or tryptophan. A D gene is named only where the DNA matches it firmly. Expanded clones get a size class; other rows say once, few or many, or leave the size out.

d_gene	v_gene	abundance	j_gene	CDR3nt	CDR3aa
.	TRBV6-2/TRBV6-3	few	TRBJ2-7	TGTGCCAGCAGATGGACAGAGGAGGGCGAGCAGTACTTC	CASRWTEEGEQYF
TRBD1	TRBV11-2	many	TRBJ1-2	TGTGCCAGCAGCCTCACGGGACAGGGATTTGACCCGCGCTATGGCTACACCTTC	CASSLTGQGFDPRYGYTF
.	TRBV6-5	few	TRBJ2-5	TGTGCCAGCAGTTACTCGCGCCCGGGAGTGCCGGAGACCCAGTACTTC	CASSYSRPGVPETQYF
.	TRBV29-1	.	TRBJ2-7	TGCAGCGTCCAGGACTTCACCACGACCTACGAGCAGTACTTC	CSVQDFTTTYEQYF
.	TRBV6-2/TRBV6-3	many	TRBJ2-5	TGTGCCAGCAGTTACTCGACCGGGATCCAAGAGACCCAGTACTTC	CASSYSTGIQETQYF
TRBD1	TRBV7-8	many	TRBJ2-7	TGTGCCAGCAGCTTTCGGGACAGCCTCTACGAGCAGTACTTC	CASSFRDSLYEQYF
.	TRBV7-3	many	TRBJ1-1	TGTGCCAGCAGACGCGGACAGACAAACACTGAAGCTTTCTTT	CASRRGQTNTEAFF
.	TRBV9	few	TRBJ1-2	TGTGCCAGCAGCGGGTTGCAGGCTGAATTTGGCTATGGCTACACCTTC	CASSGLQAEFGYGYTF
TRBD1	TRBV2	many	TRBJ1-4	TGTGCCACCGCAGGGGGGTATAATGAAAAACTGTTTTTT	CATAGGYNEKLFF
.	TRBV27	.	TRBJ2-7	TGTGCCAGCAGGGGGATCGAAGCTCCCTACGAGCAGTACTTC	CASRGIEAPYEQYF
.	TRBV3-1	.	TRBJ2-7	TGTGCCAGCAGCCAAGACCAGGACGGCACCTACGAGCAGTACTTC	CASSQDQDGTYEQYF
.	TRBV27	few	TRBJ2-5	TGTGCCAGCAGTTCATATTGGACGGGCCGCGGACCCCCTAGTAGCCAGTACTTC	CASSSYWTGRGPPSSQYF
.	TRBV28	many	TRBJ1-5	TGTGCCAGCAGCCTGAGGGCAGATAGCAATCAGCCCCAGCATTTT	CASSLRADSNQPQHF
TRBD1	TRBV29-1	few	TRBJ1-2	TGCAGCGTTGTATCCAGGGGGAGCTACACCTTC	CSVVSRGSYTF
.	TRBV11-2	many	TRBJ1-2	TGTGCCAGCAGCACCCCAGTATATGGCTACACCTTC	CASSTPVYGYTF
.	TRBV4-1	.	TRBJ1-1	TGCGCCAGCAGCCAAGATCTTGCCAGGAACACTGAAGCTTTCTTT	CASSQDLARNTEAFF
TRBD2	TRBV7-8	many	TRBJ2-7	TGTGCCAGCAGCCCCGATAATCTCTTTGGGAGGGGATCCTACGAGCAGTACTTC	CASSPDNLFGRGSYEQYF
.	TRBV7-3	many	TRBJ2-2	TGTGCCAGCAGCTTACTAACAGGGTTCGGGGAGCTGTTTTTT	CASSLLTGFGELFF
.	TRBV18	few	TRBJ2-7	TGTGCCAGCTCAGAGGCTAACTCCGAGCAGTACTTC	CASSEANSEQYF
TRBD1	TRBV29-1	few	TRBJ2-7	TGCAGCGTTGGGGGGTCGACAGGGGGGTATGAGTTTGACGAGCAGTACTTC	CSVGGSTGGYEFDEQYF
TRBD2	TRBV13	many	TRBJ2-7	TGTGCCAGCAGCAGGACGGGACTAGCGGGAGGAGACGAGCAGTACTTC	CASSRTGLAGGDEQYF
.	TRBV28	many	TRBJ1-5	TGTGCCAGCAGTTTAGGGCAGAGGAGTCAGCCCCAGCATTTT	CASSLGQRSQPQHF
.	TRBV2	many	TRBJ1-2	TGTGCCAGCAGTGAAGCACCTGAGGTAGATGGCTACACCTTC	CASSEAPEVDGYTF
.	TRBV28	many	TRBJ2-5	TGTGCCAGCAGTAATCGAGGAATCAGTTTTGCAGAGACCCAGTACTTC	CASSNRGISFAETQYF
TRBD1	TRBV6-4	.	TRBJ1-1	TGTGCCAGCAGTTATTTACGGACAGGGAGCCAGGTCAACACTGAAGCTTTCTTT	CASSYLRTGSQVNTEAFF
.	TRBV30	many	TRBJ1-1	TGTGCCTGGAGCCGGACTTGGGGCACTGAAGCTTTCTTT	CAWSRTWGTEAFF
TRBD2	TRBV6-1	.	TRBJ2-2	TGTGCCAGCAGTGAACGTATAGCGGGAGGTAGAACCGGGGAGCTGTTTTTT	CASSERIAGGRTGELFF
.	TRBV12-3/TRBV12-4	many	TRBJ1-1	TGTGCCAGCAGTACAGGATCCATGAACACTGAAGCTTTCTTT	CASSTGSMNTEAFF
.	TRBV5-8	few	TRBJ1-1	TGTGCCAGCAGCTTGGTTTCGGGAGTGAACACTGAAGCTTTCTTT	CASSLVSGVNTEAFF
.	TRBV2	many	TRBJ2-7	TGTGCCAGCAGTGGGGAGGCAGGGACGGTGGTGTCCTACGAGCAGTACTTC	CASSGEAGTVVSYEQYF
TRBD1	TRBV15	.	TRBJ1-1	TGTGCCACCAGCGACCGGACAGGACGGAATGCTTCCTTT	CATSDRTGRNASF
TRBD1	TRBV6-1	.	TRBJ2-3	TGTGCCAGCAGGGAACAGGGGGCAAGCACAGATACGCAGTATTTT	CASREQGASTDTQYF
.	TRBV6-1	.	TRBJ2-7	TGTGCCAGCAGCCGCTTGGACACAACCGGGGGTGAGCAGTACTTC	CASSRLDTTGGEQYF
.	TRBV4-1	.	TRBJ2-5	TGCGCCAGCAGCTATTCCGGAACCGATTCATACCAAGAGACCCAGTACTTC	CASSYSGTDSYQETQYF
.	TRBV9	.	TRBJ2-7	TGTGCCAGCAGCGTAGACAGGGTGGCTGACGAGCAGTACTTC	CASSVDRVADEQYF
.	TRBV3-1	.	TRBJ2-2	TGTGCCAGCAGCCAGGATGCGCGGGACTGGCTGGGGGAGCTGTTTTTT	CASSQDARDWLGELFF
.	TRBV29-1	few	TRBJ2-7	TGCAGCGTTGTTTCTCAGGGGTCCTCCTACGAGCAGTACTTC	CSVVSQGSSYEQYF
.	TRBV11-2	many	TRBJ1-1	TGTGCCAGCAACAAAATAAGAGGGGCTGAAGCTTTCTTT	CASNKIRGAEAFF
.	TRBV9	few	TRBJ1-2	TGTGCCAGCAGCGCGGGGGGTGGCTACACCTTC	CASSAGGGYTF
TRBD1	TRBV5-1	many	TRBJ1-6	TGCGCCAGCAGCCTCTCGGGACAGTCCTCTTCACCCCTCCACTTT	CASSLSGQSSSPLHF
.	TRBV29-1	.	TRBJ2-7	TGCAGCGTTGGAGTCAGCTCCTACGAGCAGTACTTC	CSVGVSSYEQYF
.	TRBV19	many	TRBJ1-1	TGTGCCAACCCAAGACGGAACGTCCCTGAAGCTTTCTTT	CANPRRNVPEAFF
TRBD2	TRBV2	many	TRBJ2-5	TGTGCCAGCAGTGAGGGACTAGCGGGAGAGACCCAGTACTTC	CASSEGLAGETQYF